Given below is one T cell receptor beta chain in context. Its target is not known. 5' RACE with UMI labels generated the TRB cDNA libraries. With the 5' RACE reads reprocessed, TCRdb shows one record per CDR3 protein and no DNA. Its table records 150,000 or so distinct CDR3 sequences. The sample originates from a study of CXCR3-negative and CXCR3-positive naive CD8 T cells. The study's findings and limits: Similar TRBV-TRBJ gene usage was seen in naive CXCR3-negative and CXCR3-positive cells, but not in memory cells. Naive subsets were similarly diverse, while memory CD8+ repertoires were much less diverse. Hydrophobicity was higher for TRB CDR3s found in CXCR3-positive naive cells than in CXCR3-negative naive cells. TRB CDR3 properties served as the basis for inferring TCR strength, and surface CD5 was comparable between naive subsets.

Naivety in CD8+ T cells corresponded to a CD45RO-CCR7+CD27+CD95- phenotype. Germline V gene sequence: CDR1 PRHDT, CDR2 FYEKMQ (reference sequence). The CDR3 is 16 residues long. Input material: naive CXCR3+ CD8+ T cells from blood. Subset denoted: CD45RO-CCR7+CD27+CD95- naive CD8+ T cells expressing CXCR3 (TNR3+). This clonotype was sampled from a human donor in good health. Some clones in this sample may be carry-over from other donors' samples. This sequence joins TRBV13 and TRBJ2-1; TCRdb picks TRBD1, but there is no DNA to check that call. The CDR3 protein is CASSPPPGGERDEQFF.